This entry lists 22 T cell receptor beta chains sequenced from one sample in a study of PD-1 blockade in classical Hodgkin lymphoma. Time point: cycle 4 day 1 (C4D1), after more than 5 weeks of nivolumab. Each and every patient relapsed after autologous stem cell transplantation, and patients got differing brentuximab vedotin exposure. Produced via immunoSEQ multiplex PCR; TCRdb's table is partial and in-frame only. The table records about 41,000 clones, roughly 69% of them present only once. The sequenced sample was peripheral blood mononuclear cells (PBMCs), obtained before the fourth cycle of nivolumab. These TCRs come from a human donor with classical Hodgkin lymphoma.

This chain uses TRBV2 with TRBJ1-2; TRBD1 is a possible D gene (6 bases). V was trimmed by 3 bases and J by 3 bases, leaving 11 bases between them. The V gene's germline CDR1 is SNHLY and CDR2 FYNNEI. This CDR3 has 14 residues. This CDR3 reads CASSENTGHYGYTF. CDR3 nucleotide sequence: TGTGCCAGCAGTGAGAACACAGGGCACTATGGCTACACCTTC.

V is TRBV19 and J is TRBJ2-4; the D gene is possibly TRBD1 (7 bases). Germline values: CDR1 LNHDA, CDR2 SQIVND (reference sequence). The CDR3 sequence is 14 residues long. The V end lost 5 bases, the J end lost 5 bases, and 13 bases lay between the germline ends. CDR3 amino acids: CASSQGGYQNIQYF. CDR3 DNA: TGTGCCAGTAGTCAGGGGGGATACCAAAACATTCAGTACTTC.

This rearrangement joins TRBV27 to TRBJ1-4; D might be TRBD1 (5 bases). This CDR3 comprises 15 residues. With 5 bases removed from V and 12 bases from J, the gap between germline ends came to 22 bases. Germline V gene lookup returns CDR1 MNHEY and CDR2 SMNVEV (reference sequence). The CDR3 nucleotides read TGTGCCAGCAGTCCCTCCGGCAGGGATGGGGATGAACTGTTTTTT. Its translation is CASSPSGRDGDELFF.

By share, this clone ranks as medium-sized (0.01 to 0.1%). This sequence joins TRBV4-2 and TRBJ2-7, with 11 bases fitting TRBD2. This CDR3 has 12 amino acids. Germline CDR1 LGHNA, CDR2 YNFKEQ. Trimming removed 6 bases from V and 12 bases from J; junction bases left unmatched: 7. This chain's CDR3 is CASSQGTSGLYF. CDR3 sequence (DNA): TGTGCCAGCAGTCAGGGGACTAGCGGTCTGTACTTC.

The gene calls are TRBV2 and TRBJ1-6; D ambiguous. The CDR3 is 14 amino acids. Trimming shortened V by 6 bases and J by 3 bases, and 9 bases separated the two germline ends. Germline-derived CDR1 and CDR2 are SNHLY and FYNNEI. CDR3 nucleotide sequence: TGTGCCAGCAGACGGACGGACTATAATTCACCCCTCCACTTT. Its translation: CASRRTDYNSPLHF.

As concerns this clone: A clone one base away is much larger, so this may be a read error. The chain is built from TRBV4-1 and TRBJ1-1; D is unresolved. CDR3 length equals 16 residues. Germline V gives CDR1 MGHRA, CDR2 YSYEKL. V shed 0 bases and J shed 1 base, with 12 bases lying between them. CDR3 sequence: CASSQDGGRRNTEAFF. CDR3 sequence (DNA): TGCGCCAGCAGCCAAGATGGAGGCAGGAGGAACACTGAAGCTTTCTTT.

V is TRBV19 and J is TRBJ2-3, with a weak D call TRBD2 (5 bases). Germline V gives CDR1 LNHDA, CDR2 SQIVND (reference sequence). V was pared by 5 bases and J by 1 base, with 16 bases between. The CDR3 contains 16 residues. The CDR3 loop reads CASSPLQRRRTDTQYF. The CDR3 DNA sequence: TGTGCCAGTAGTCCTCTCCAGCGGAGACGCACAGATACGCAGTATTTT.

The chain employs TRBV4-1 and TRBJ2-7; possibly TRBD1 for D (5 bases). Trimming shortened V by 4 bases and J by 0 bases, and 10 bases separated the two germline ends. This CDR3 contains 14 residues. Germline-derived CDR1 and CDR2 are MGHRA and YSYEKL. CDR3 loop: CASSPPGNSYEQYF. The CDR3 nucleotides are TGCGCCAGCAGCCCCCCAGGGAACTCCTACGAGCAGTACTTC.

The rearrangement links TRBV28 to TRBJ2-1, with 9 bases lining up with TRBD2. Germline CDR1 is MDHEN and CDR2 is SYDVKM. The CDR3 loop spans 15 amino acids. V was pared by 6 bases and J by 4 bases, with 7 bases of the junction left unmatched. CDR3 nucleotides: TGTGCCAGCAGCCGTCCAGCGGGGGGATACAATGAGCAGTTCTTC. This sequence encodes CASSRPAGGYNEQFF.

The CDR3 reads CASSLSSPLDRVDSPLHF. CDR3 DNA: TGTGCCAGCAGTTTATCATCGCCCCTCGACAGGGTAGACTCACCCCTCCACTTT. J is TRBJ1-6 and V is TRBV27, with 7 bases fitting TRBD1. The CDR3 runs 18 residues. V was clipped by 0 bases and J by 10 bases; unmatched bases: 15. CDR1 is MNHEY and CDR2 is SMNVEV in the germline V gene (reference sequence).

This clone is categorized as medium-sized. CDR3 DNA sequence: TGTGCCAGCAGCTTAGTGCCCACTACAGGGGGCGCGTTTCAGCCCCAGCATTTT. Translated: CASSLVPTTGGAFQPQHF. The genes are TRBV7-6 and TRBJ1-5; 9 bases fit TRBD1. The CDR3 runs 18 residues. The ends lost 1 base at V and 6 bases at J; junction bases unmatched: 13. In germline, CDR1 is SGHVS, CDR2 FNYEAQ.

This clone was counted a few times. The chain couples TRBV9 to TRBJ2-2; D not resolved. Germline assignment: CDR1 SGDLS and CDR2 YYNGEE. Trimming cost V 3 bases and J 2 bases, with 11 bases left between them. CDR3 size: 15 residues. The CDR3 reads CASSDSLKNTGELFF. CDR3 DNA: TGTGCCAGCAGCGACAGCCTTAAAAACACCGGGGAGCTGTTTTTT. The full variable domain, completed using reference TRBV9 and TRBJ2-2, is DSGVTQTPKHLITATGQRVTLRCSPRSGDLSVYWYQQSLDQGLQFLIQYYNGEERAKGNILERFSAQQFPDLHSELNLSSLELGDSALYFCASSDSLKNTGELFFGEGSRLTVL.

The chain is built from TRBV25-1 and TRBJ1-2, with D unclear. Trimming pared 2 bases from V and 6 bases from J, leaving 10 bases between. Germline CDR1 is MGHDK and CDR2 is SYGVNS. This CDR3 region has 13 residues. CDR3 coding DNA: TGTGCCAGCAGTGAAAGCCGGGTGAATGGCTACACCTTC. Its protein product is CASSESRVNGYTF.

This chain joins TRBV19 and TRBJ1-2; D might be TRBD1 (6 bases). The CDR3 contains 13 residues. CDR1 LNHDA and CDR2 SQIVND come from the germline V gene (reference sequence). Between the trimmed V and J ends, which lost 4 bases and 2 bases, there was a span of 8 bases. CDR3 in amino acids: CASSRQGNYGYTF. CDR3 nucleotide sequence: TGTGCCAGTAGTAGGCAGGGGAACTATGGCTACACCTTC. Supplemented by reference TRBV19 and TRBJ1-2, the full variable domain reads DGGITQSPKYLFRKEGQNVTLSCEQNLNHDAMYWYRQDPGQGLRLIYYSQIVNDFQKGDIAEGYSVSREKKESFPLTVTSAQKNPTAFYLCASSRQGNYGYTFGSGTRLTVV.

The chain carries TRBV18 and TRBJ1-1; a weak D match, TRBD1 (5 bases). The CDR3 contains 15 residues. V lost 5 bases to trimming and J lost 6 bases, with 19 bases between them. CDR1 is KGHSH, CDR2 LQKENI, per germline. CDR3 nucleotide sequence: TGTGCCAGCTCAAGCAGCCGAGGGGAAGGGGCTGAAGCTTTCTTT. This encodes CASSSSRGEGAEAFF.

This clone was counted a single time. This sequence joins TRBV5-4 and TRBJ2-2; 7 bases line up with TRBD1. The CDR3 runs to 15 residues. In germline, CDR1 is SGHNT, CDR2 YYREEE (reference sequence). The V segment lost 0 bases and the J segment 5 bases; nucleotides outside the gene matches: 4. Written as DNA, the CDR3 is TGTGCCAGCAGCTTGGGTGACAGGGAGACCGGGGAGCTGTTTTTT. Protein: CASSLGDRETGELFF.

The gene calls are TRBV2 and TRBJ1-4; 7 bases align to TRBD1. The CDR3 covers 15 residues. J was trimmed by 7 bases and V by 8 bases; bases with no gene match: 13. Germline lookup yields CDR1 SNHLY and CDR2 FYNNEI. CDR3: CASGEGAREVEKLFF. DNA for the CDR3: TGTGCCAGCGGCGAGGGGGCGCGGGAAGTTGAAAAACTGTTTTTT.

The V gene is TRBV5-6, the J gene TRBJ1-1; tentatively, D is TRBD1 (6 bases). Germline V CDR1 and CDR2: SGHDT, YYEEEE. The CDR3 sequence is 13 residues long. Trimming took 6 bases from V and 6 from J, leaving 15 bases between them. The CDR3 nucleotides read TGTGCCAGCACCCCAGGGGCCGGGGCTGAAGCTTTCTTT. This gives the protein CASTPGAGAEAFF.

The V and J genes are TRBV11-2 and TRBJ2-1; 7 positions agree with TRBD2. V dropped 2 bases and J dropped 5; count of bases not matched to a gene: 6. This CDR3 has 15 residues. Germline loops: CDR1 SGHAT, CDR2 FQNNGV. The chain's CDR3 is CASSLSPGGNNEQFF. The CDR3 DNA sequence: TGTGCCAGCAGCTTATCCCCCGGGGGGAACAATGAGCAGTTCTTC.

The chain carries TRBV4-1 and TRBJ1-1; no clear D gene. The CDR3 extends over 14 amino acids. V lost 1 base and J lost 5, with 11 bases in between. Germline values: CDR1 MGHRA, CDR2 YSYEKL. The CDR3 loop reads CASSQAPTGTEAFF. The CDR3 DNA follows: TGCGCCAGCAGCCAAGCCCCTACGGGTACTGAAGCTTTCTTT.

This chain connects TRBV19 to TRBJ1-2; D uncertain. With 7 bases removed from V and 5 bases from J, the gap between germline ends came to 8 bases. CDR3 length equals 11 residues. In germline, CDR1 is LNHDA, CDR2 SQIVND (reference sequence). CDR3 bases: TGTGCCAGTAAGGTGGGATATGGCTACACCTTC. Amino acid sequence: CASKVGYGYTF.

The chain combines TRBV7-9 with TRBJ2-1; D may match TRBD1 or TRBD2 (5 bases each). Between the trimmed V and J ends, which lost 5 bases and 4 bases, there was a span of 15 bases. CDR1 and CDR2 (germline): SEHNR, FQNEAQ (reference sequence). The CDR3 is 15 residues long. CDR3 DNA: TGTGCCAGCAGCCTACCGGGACCGATTTACAATGAGCAGTTCTTC. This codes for CASSLPGPIYNEQFF.